This is a list of T cell receptor beta chains from one sample in a study of multiple sclerosis patients with progressive multifocal leukoencephalopathy. Sequenced by immunoSEQ multiplex PCR; TCRdb stores in-frame clones only, minus some. The table includes some 31,000 clones, roughly 84% detected once. The material was PBMCs, obtained from a patient treated with natalizumab. All receptors come from a human donor with progressive multifocal leukoencephalopathy. The CDR3 runs from the conserved cysteine through the conserved F or W. A D gene is named only where the DNA matches it firmly. Not all rows give a size; the values are once, few, many and, for expanded clones, a class.

TRBJ2-1	.	.	TRBV6-6	CASRITGSSYNEQFF	TGTGCCAGCAGGATAACAGGGAGCTCCTACAATGAGCAGTTCTTC
TRBJ1-1	.	.	TRBV6-5	CASGPGSGRGAFF	TGTGCCAGCGGACCAGGCAGTGGGAGAGGGGCTTTCTTT
TRBJ2-4	.	.	TRBV7-2	CASSFSAKNIQYF	TGTGCCAGCAGCTTTTCAGCCAAAAACATTCAGTACTTC
TRBJ2-7	.	.	TRBV23-1	CASSQSGRSRGLYEQYF	TGCGCCAGCAGTCAATCGGGAAGATCCAGGGGCCTCTACGAGCAGTACTTC
TRBJ1-1	.	TRBD1	TRBV28	CASSSLSEGQGNTEAFF	TGTGCCAGCAGTTCACTTTCAGAGGGACAGGGAAACACTGAAGCTTTCTTT
TRBJ1-5	.	.	TRBV7-2	CASSLAVGYTDTQHF	TGTGCCAGCAGCTTAGCTGTCGGATACACAGATACGCAGCATTTT
TRBJ2-7	.	TRBD2	TRBV6-6	CASSRGGSYEQYF	TGTGCCAGCAGCCGGGGGGGCTCCTACGAGCAGTACTTC
TRBJ2-1	.	TRBD2	TRBV18	CASSQTSGRPSNEQFF	TGTGCCAGCTCACAAACTAGCGGGAGGCCGTCCAATGAGCAGTTCTTC
TRBJ2-1	.	.	TRBV7-2	CASSLEVLGYSTNIFF	TGTGCCAGCAGCTTAGAGGTGCTTGGATACTCCACCAATATTTTCTTC
TRBJ1-1	.	.	TRBV2	CASRWVVTEAFF	TGTGCCAGCAGATGGGTTGTCACTGAAGCTTTCTTT
TRBJ2-7	once	TRBD1	TRBV7-9	CASRPFGTGIHEQYF	TGTGCCAGCAGGCCATTCGGGACAGGGATCCACGAGCAGTACTTC
TRBJ2-1	.	TRBD1	TRBV15	CATSTGQGDNEQFF	TGTGCCACCAGCACGGGACAGGGGGACAATGAGCAGTTCTTC
TRBJ2-7	.	.	TRBV7-2	CASTPGPPYEQYF	TGTGCCAGCACGCCTGGGCCTCCCTACGAGCAGTACTTC
TRBJ2-7	.	.	TRBV7-2	CASSLSSTGSSYEQYF	TGTGCCAGCAGCTTATCTTCCACAGGTTCTTCCTACGAGCAGTACTTC
TRBJ2-3	.	TRBD2	TRBV19	CASSVGTSGIATDTQYF	TGTGCCAGTAGTGTAGGGACTAGCGGGATCGCCACAGATACGCAGTATTTT
TRBJ1-2	few	.	TRBV10-3	CAISEGQFNYGYTF	TGTGCCATCAGTGAAGGACAGTTTAACTATGGCTACACCTTC
TRBJ2-7	.	TRBD1	TRBV6-5	CASRRQGAVYEQYF	TGTGCCAGCAGGCGGCAGGGGGCAGTCTACGAGCAGTACTTC
TRBJ2-1	.	.	TRBV7-9	CASSSYRAKYNEQFF	TGTGCCAGCAGCTCCTACCGGGCCAAATACAATGAGCAGTTCTTC
TRBJ2-7	.	TRBD1	TRBV4-1	CASSHTDRGLYEQYF	TGCGCCAGCAGCCACACGGACAGGGGGCTGTACGAGCAGTACTTC
TRBJ1-5	.	TRBD1	TRBV28	CASSATGQGGGPQHF	TGTGCCAGCAGCGCCACAGGACAGGGAGGCGGGCCCCAGCATTTT
TRBJ2-7	few	.	TRBV5-8	CASSPEDRPSYEQYF	TGTGCCAGCAGCCCAGAGGACAGACCATCCTACGAGCAGTACTTC
TRBJ1-2	.	TRBD1	TRBV6-6	CASSYSTGGNGYTF	TGTGCCAGCAGTTATTCCACAGGGGGTAATGGCTACACCTTC
TRBJ1-1	.	TRBD1	TRBV5-1	CASSLPDQGAPRGPARKNTEAFF	TGCGCCAGCAGCCTGCCCGACCAGGGGGCGCCGAGAGGGCCCGCAAGAAAGAACACTGAAGCTTTCTTT
TRBJ2-6	once	.	TRBV27	CASSLSFQSPPSGANVLTF	TGTGCCAGCAGTTTATCCTTCCAGAGCCCACCGTCTGGGGCCAACGTCCTGACTTTC
TRBJ2-2	.	.	TRBV27	CASRPGRTTGELFF	TGTGCCAGCAGGCCAGGACGGACCACCGGGGAGCTGTTTTTT
TRBJ1-2	.	.	TRBV27	CASSSARDHTRRTYGYTF	TGTGCCAGCAGTTCAGCCCGGGATCATACCCGGCGGACGTATGGCTACACCTTC
TRBJ1-2	few	TRBD1	TRBV19	CASRIPGGEGYGYTF	TGTGCCAGCAGAATACCAGGGGGCGAGGGCTATGGCTACACCTTC